Following are 2 T cell receptor beta chains from one sample sequenced in a study of blood T cell repertoires in COVID-19. Generated by immunoSEQ multiplex PCR, the TCRdb table keeps only in-frame clones and is missing some. This sample has some 35,000 clones, with about 80% found just once. Sequenced: peripheral blood. The receptors stem from a man in his fifties with acute or convalescent COVID-19.

The CDR3 loop is CASSQVGNTEAFF. The CDR3 nucleotides read TGTGCCAGCAGCCAGGTGGGGAACACTGAAGCTTTCTTT. The chain uses TRBV7-2 and TRBJ1-1; D gene unclear. V lost 5 bases, J lost 1 base, and 8 bases lay in between. From germline, CDR1 is SGHTA and CDR2 FQGNSA. The CDR3 runs 13 residues.

The rearrangement uses TRBV6-1 and TRBJ2-7; 10 nucleotides match TRBD2. V dropped 4 bases and J dropped 6; count of bases not matched to a gene: 6. Germline V CDR1 and CDR2: MNHNS, SASEGT. This CDR3 is built from 14 residues. The CDR3 region has the DNA TGTGCCAGCAGTGCAGCGGGGGGGCCAGGCGAGCAGTACTTC. It is translated as CASSAAGGPGEQYF.